Included here is one T cell receptor beta chain sequence, with context. No antigen is known for it. The data were obtained in a study of pediatric ulcerative colitis. Study context: Disease was pancolitis in several and left-sided in two, histology-confirmed.

Rectal tissue came from one to two pinch biopsies taken at colonoscopy. V was clipped by 2 bases and J by 1 base, with 3 bases between them. The CDR3 contains 13 residues. CDR1 is SGHAT, CDR2 FQDESV, per germline (reference sequence). Measured with immunoSEQ multiplex PCR; TCRdb has only the in-frame clones, and not every one. The repertoire holds 45,000 to 55,000 clones, around 76% seen once, with more than 3.5% in the top ten. General observations from the study: Repertoires came from total lymphocyte DNA, not specific subsets.

The receptor was derived from a girl under 18 with moderate ulcerative colitis. This chain uses TRBV11-1 with TRBJ2-1; unclear D gene. What was sequenced was gut tissue. The DNA for the CDR3 is TGTGCCAGCAGCTTAAATTCCTACAATGAGCAGTTCTTC. It specifies CASSLNSYNEQFF.